A single sample is the source of the 8 T cell receptor beta chains below, sequenced in a study of OX40 agonist ivuxolimab in advanced cancers. Produced via immunoSEQ multiplex PCR; TCRdb's table is partial and in-frame only. The table lists under 40,000 clones, about 78% of them singletons, with around 13% in the top ten. The sample consisted of CD4+ or CD8+ T cells sorted from blood, taken in a trial of the OX40 agonist ivuxolimab. The receptors originated from an adult with an advanced solid tumor such as melanoma, head and neck, liver or kidney cancer.

This clone was counted only a few times. The chain employs TRBV2 and TRBJ1-2; tentative D call: TRBD1 (5 bases). The CDR3 runs 15 residues. V lost 5 bases, J lost 0 bases, and 13 bases lay in between. Germline values: CDR1 SNHLY, CDR2 FYNNEI. DNA of the CDR3: TGTGCCAGCAGTTCCCCTGACAGAGCTAACTATGGCTACACCTTC. Translating gives CASSSPDRANYGYTF.

Concerning this clone itself: The sample contains more than one DNA sequence encoding this CDR3. This sequence joins TRBV10-3 and TRBJ2-1, with D possibly being TRBD2 (5 bases). V lost 10 bases, J lost 8 bases, and 18 bases lay in between. Germline CDR1 and CDR2: ENHRY and SYGVKD. The CDR3 spans 13 residues. In DNA form, the CDR3 reads TGTGCCACCTCTGGTGGTAGCGTGTATGAGCAGTTCTTC. Translated, it gives CATSGGSVYEQFF.

This clone was observed a few times. The V call is TRBV10-2, the J call TRBJ1-6; perhaps TRBD1 as D (5 bases). V lost 10 bases and J 4 bases, leaving 11 bases between the germline ends. Germline V CDR1 and CDR2: WSHSY, SAAADI. The CDR3 is 13 residues long. The chain's CDR3 is CAIRGDYNSPLHF. Here the CDR3 DNA reads TGCGCCATCCGGGGGGATTATAATTCACCCCTCCACTTT.

V gene TRBV29-1 combines with J gene TRBJ2-3; 7 bases agree with TRBD2. Germline V gene lookup returns CDR1 SQVTM and CDR2 ANQGSEA. Losses at the gene ends were 8 bases for V and 3 bases for J; bases not matched to a gene: 5. This CDR3 contains 12 residues. The CDR3 DNA reads as TGCAGCCCTGGGAGGGTGACAGATACGCAGTATTTT. Protein: CSPGRVTDTQYF.

The genes are TRBV28 and TRBJ2-3; no reliable D call. Germline CDR1 MDHEN, CDR2 SYDVKM. Trimming cost V 5 bases and J 5 bases, with 11 bases left between them. The CDR3 runs to 13 residues. The CDR3 nucleotides read TGTGCCAGCAGTGCCGACACAGTAGATACGCAGTATTTT. Its translation is CASSADTVDTQYF.

This clone ranks as medium-sized. V is TRBV9 and J is TRBJ1-2, with 8 bases lining up with TRBD1. Germline values: CDR1 SGDLS, CDR2 YYNGEE. The length of the CDR3 is 15 residues. The V segment lost 2 bases and the J segment 7 bases; nucleotides outside the gene matches: 10. CDR3 region: CASSVSRDRRRGYTF. In DNA form, the CDR3 reads TGTGCCAGCAGCGTTTCCCGGGACAGGAGACGTGGCTACACCTTC.

This clone was observed a single time. The V and J genes are TRBV5-1 and TRBJ1-2; D call uncertain. Trimming cost V 1 base and J 4 bases, with 11 bases left between them. Germline V gene data show CDR1 as SGHRS and CDR2 as YFSETQ. The CDR3 contains 14 residues. CDR3 residues: CASSLFAASYGYTF. The CDR3 region has the DNA TGCGCCAGCAGCTTGTTCGCAGCCAGCTATGGCTACACCTTC. Complete variable domain (other parts from reference TRBV5-1 and TRBJ1-2): KAGVTQTPRYLIKTRGQQVTLSCSPISGHRSVSWYQQTPGQGLQFLFEYFSETQRNKGNFPGRFSGRQFSNSRSEMNVSTLELGDSALYLCASSLFAASYGYTFGSGTRLTVV.

With respect to this clone: The same CDR3 is also encoded by other DNA sequences in this sample. The chain carries TRBV5-4 and TRBJ2-5; TRBD2 is a possible D gene (6 bases). V was trimmed by 0 bases and J by 5 bases, leaving 8 bases between them. The CDR3 spans 13 residues. Germline V gene data show CDR1 as SGHNT and CDR2 as YYREEE (reference sequence). CDR3 sequence: CASSLGGGETQYF. CDR3 in DNA: TGTGCCAGCAGCTTGGGAGGAGGGGAGACCCAGTACTTC.